The source of this TCR beta chain is a study of Ad26.COV2.S vaccination and SARS-CoV-2 variants. Looking at the study overall: Ad26.COV2.S was injected intramuscularly once or twice, 56 days apart.

Regarding the study as a whole: Substantial post-vaccination breadth of spike-specific CD8+ and CD4+ T cell responses was reported. Participants in the vaccine arm had higher spike-specific TCR breadth; placebo recipients had lower.

The treatment denotes: around 19 received Ad26.COV2.S at low or high dose, single or two shots; about five received placebo; per-sample allocation not given. Each sample was drawn 63 days after the first injection (of vaccine or placebo). The donor was a Boston adult aged 18-55 years. The V gene's germline CDR1 is SEHNR and CDR2 FQNEAQ (reference sequence). Trimming stripped 1 base from V and 8 bases from J, with 12 bases between. This CDR3 comprises 14 residues. The method was immunoSEQ multiplex PCR; TCRdb's version includes in-frame clones alone and lacks a portion of them. Among roughly 400,000 clones listed, around 91% were seen once. A note on this clone: Its specificity is not known.

Source: peripheral blood, taken in a trial of Ad26.COV2.S vaccine versus placebo. The V gene is TRBV7-9, the J gene TRBJ1-3; possibly TRBD1 for D (5 bases). The clonotype originates from a person aged 18-65 years who received the Ad26.COV2.S COVID-19 vaccine or a placebo. Here the CDR3 DNA reads TGTGCCAGCAGCTTAGAGGCAGGGACGGACACCATATATTTT. Amino acids: CASSLEAGTDTIYF.